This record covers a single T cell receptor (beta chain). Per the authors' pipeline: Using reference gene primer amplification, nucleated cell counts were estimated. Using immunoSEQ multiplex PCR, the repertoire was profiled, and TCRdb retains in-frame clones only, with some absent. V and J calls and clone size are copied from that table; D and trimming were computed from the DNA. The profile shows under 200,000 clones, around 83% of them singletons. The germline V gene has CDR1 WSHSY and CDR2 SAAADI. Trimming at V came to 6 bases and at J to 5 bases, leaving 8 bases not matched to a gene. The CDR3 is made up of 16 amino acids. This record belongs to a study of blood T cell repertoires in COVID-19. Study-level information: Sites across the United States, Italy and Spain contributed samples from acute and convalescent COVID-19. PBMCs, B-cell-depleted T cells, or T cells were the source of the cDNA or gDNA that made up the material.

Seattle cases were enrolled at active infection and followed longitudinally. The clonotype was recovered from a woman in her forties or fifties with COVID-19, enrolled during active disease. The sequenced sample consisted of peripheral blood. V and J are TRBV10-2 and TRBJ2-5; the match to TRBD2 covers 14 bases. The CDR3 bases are TGCGCCAGCAGGTTGACTAGCGGGGGGGCCCGGGAGACCCAGTACTTC. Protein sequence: CASRLTSGGARETQYF.